The rows below give T cell receptor beta chains drawn from one sample of a study of blood T cell repertoires in COVID-19. TCRdb's copy holds only in-frame clones and misses some; the assay was immunoSEQ multiplex PCR. The sample includes around 130,000 clones, around 77% of them seen just once. The sequenced sample was peripheral blood. All receptors derive from a human donor in a cohort sampled during active COVID-19. The CDR3 runs from the conserved cysteine through the conserved F or W. A D gene is named only where the DNA matches it firmly. Only part of the rows carry a size: once, few, many, or a class if the clone is expanded.

j_call v_call clone_size d_call cdr3_aa cdr3_nt
TRBJ1-2 TRBV4-2 - - CASSQETLYYGYTF TGTGCCAGCAGCCAAGAGACACTCTACTATGGCTACACCTTC
TRBJ1-1 TRBV7-3 once TRBD1 CASSFSGGLRNTEAFF TGTGCCAGCAGCTTCTCAGGGGGCTTGCGGAACACTGAAGCTTTCTTT
TRBJ1-6 TRBV6-5 once - CASKDSVSPLHF TGTGCCAGCAAAGACAGCGTATCACCCCTCCACTTT
TRBJ1-1 TRBV5-6 - TRBD1 CASSRTGVTEAFF TGTGCCAGCAGCCGTACAGGGGTCACTGAAGCTTTCTTT
TRBJ1-6 TRBV28 few TRBD1 CASSSPLGTGDNSPLHF TGTGCCAGCAGTTCACCTCTAGGGACAGGGGACAATTCACCCCTCCACTTT
TRBJ1-3 TRBV28 - - CASSSGLAGNTIYF TGTGCCAGCAGTTCCGGACTCGCTGGAAACACCATATATTTT
TRBJ1-1 TRBV5-1 - - CASSQEVGTEAFF TGCGCCAGCAGCCAAGAGGTAGGCACTGAAGCTTTCTTT
TRBJ1-4 TRBV7-9 - - CASSLRGAGFTNEKLFF TGTGCCAGCAGCTTAAGAGGAGCGGGGTTTACTAATGAAAAACTGTTTTTT
TRBJ2-7 TRBV6-6 - - CASRDSSYEQYF TGTGCCAGCAGGGACAGCTCCTACGAGCAGTACTTC
TRBJ1-1 TRBV24-1 - - CATSDWLNTEAFF TGTGCCACCAGTGACTGGCTGAACACTGAAGCTTTCTTT
TRBJ2-1 TRBV7-9 once TRBD2 CASSLAGLAGVVEQFF TGTGCCAGCAGCTTAGCGGGACTAGCGGGAGTGGTTGAGCAGTTCTTC
TRBJ1-6 TRBV10-3 - - CAISDLGSSPLHF TGTGCCATCAGTGACCTGGGCTCGTCACCCCTCCACTTT
TRBJ2-7 TRBV25-1 - - CASSPHSTGTYEQYF TGTGCCAGCAGTCCTCACTCGACAGGTACCTACGAGCAGTACTTC
TRBJ2-7 TRBV6-5 - TRBD2 CASNRNGGDSYEQYF TGTGCCAGCAACCGAAATGGGGGGGACTCCTACGAGCAGTACTTC
TRBJ1-2 TRBV11-2 - TRBD1 CASTGQGANGYTF TGTGCCAGCACCGGACAGGGGGCGAATGGCTACACCTTC
TRBJ1-1 TRBV3-1/TRBV3-2 - - CASSQEIKSGTEAFF TGTGCCAGCAGCCAAGAGATAAAGAGTGGCACTGAAGCTTTCTTT
TRBJ2-7 TRBV18 - - CASSKDRNTGEQYF TGTGCCAGCTCAAAGGACAGAAACACTGGGGAGCAGTACTTC
TRBJ2-7 TRBV3-1/TRBV3-2 - TRBD2 CASSLGVGTSVYEQYF TGTGCCAGCAGCCTAGGGGTCGGGACTAGCGTCTACGAGCAGTACTTC
TRBJ2-7 TRBV5-1 - TRBD1 CASSWGTASDEQYF TGCGCCAGCAGCTGGGGGACAGCCTCCGACGAGCAGTACTTC
TRBJ1-1 TRBV3-1/TRBV3-2 - - CASSQVGDTEAFF TGTGCCAGCAGCCAAGTAGGGGACACTGAAGCTTTCTTT
TRBJ1-2 TRBV2 - - CATKTVYGYTF TGTGCCACTAAGACAGTCTATGGCTACACCTTC
TRBJ1-2 TRBV5-1 - TRBD1 CASSPTGASYGYTF TGCGCCAGCAGCCCGACAGGGGCCAGCTATGGCTACACCTTC
TRBJ2-7 TRBV15 few - CATSNARGNEQYF TGTGCCACCAGCAACGCCAGGGGAAACGAGCAGTACTTC